This T cell receptor beta chain is from a study of T cell responses to AZD1222 COVID-19 vaccine. Study results and caveats: There were repertoire samples only from the period after the peak T cell response. There were vaccine-associated CD4 TCRs across spike, dominant at 160-218 and 743-854.

In its sample, this clone was seen once. The antigen remains unidentified. Germline CDR1 reads MNHEY; CDR2 reads SVGAGI. V gave up 2 bases and J gave up 1 base, with 11 bases separating them. This CDR3 contains 15 residues. The assay was immunoSEQ multiplex PCR, and TCRdb's table has in-frame clones only and misses some. The table records about 120,000 clones, around nine tenths of them present only once. The origin of this receptor is an adult in good health. The chain carries TRBV6-5 and TRBJ1-2; tentatively, D is TRBD1 (6 bases). Material: peripheral blood, obtained on day 0 of AZD1222 vaccination. The CDR3 DNA follows: TGTGCCAGCAGTTACACAGGGACCCATAACTATGGCTACACCTTC. This sequence encodes CASSYTGTHNYGYTF.